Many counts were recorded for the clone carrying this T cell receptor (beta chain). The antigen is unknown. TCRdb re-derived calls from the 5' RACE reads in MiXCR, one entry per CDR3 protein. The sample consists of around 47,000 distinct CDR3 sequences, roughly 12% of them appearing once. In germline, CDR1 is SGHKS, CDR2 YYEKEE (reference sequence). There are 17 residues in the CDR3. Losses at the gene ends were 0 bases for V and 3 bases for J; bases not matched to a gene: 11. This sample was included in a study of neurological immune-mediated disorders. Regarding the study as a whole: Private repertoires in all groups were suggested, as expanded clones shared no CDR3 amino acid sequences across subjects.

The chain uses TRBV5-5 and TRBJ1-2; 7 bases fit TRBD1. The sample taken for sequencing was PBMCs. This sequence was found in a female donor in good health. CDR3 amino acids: CASSLDPGTENYYGYTF. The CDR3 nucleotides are TGTGCCAGCAGCTTGGACCCCGGGACAGAAAACTACTATGGCTACACCTTC.